These T cell receptor beta chains were read from a single sample in a study of blood T cell repertoires in COVID-19. Assay used: immunoSEQ multiplex PCR; TCRdb lists only in-frame clones, some missing. The sample lists about 100,000 clones, approximately 84% occurring once. Sequencing was carried out using peripheral blood. All receptors come from a man aged 55 to 70 with acute or convalescent COVID-19. CDR3s include the opening cysteine and the closing phenylalanine or tryptophan. A D gene is named only where the DNA matches it firmly. Where a row states a size, it is once, few, many or the class of an expanded clone; other rows omit it.

J gene | CDR3 length | V gene | D gene | clone size | CDR3 protein | CDR3 DNA
TRBJ1-4 | 14 | TRBV10-2 | . | few | CASSLAGTNEKLFF | TGCGCCAGCAGTTTGGCGGGGACTAATGAAAAACTGTTTTTT
TRBJ1-2 | 14 | TRBV27 | TRBD1 | . | CASKTSGTDYGYTF | TGTGCCAGCAAAACTTCCGGGACAGACTATGGCTACACCTTC
TRBJ1-5 | 16 | TRBV6-1 | . | . | CASSEAGGARDQPQHF | TGTGCCAGCAGTGAAGCGGGGGGGGCAAGGGATCAGCCCCAGCATTTT
TRBJ1-5 | 13 | TRBV19 | . | . | CASRRQVNQPQHF | TGTGCCAGTAGGCGCCAGGTCAATCAGCCCCAGCATTTT
TRBJ2-1 | 13 | TRBV5-1 | TRBD2 | . | CASSRSGAREQFF | TGCGCCAGCAGCCGTAGCGGGGCTCGGGAGCAGTTCTTC
TRBJ2-1 | 17 | TRBV7-9 | . | . | CASSPMGGRSSYNEQFF | TGTGCCAGCAGCCCAATGGGTGGGCGCAGCTCCTACAATGAGCAGTTCTTC
TRBJ1-2 | 14 | TRBV20-1 | TRBD1 | . | CSASTGARNYGYTF | TGCAGTGCTAGTACAGGGGCGCGTAACTATGGCTACACCTTC
TRBJ1-3 | 15 | TRBV6-2/TRBV6-3 | . | few | CASSWQGVSGNTIYF | TGTGCCAGCAGTTGGCAGGGCGTATCCGGAAACACCATATATTTT
TRBJ2-7 | 14 | TRBV13 | . | . | CASSHGDTSYEQYF | TGTGCCAGCAGCCACGGAGATACCTCCTACGAGCAGTACTTC
TRBJ1-1 | 12 | TRBV12-3/TRBV12-4 | . | many | CASSLYLEGAFF | TGTGCCAGCAGCCTTTATTTAGAGGGAGCTTTCTTT
TRBJ2-7 | 16 | TRBV4-1 | . | once | CASSQVGGSKRDEQYF | TGCGCCAGCAGCCAAGTCGGTGGGAGCAAGCGCGACGAGCAGTACTTC
TRBJ1-3 | 16 | TRBV27 | . | . | CASSLRGPRSGNTIYF | TGTGCCAGCAGTTTAAGGGGCCCGAGATCTGGAAACACCATATATTTT
TRBJ2-2 | 16 | TRBV19 | TRBD2 | . | CASSIGAGGVTGELFF | TGTGCCAGTAGTATAGGTGCGGGAGGCGTCACCGGGGAGCTGTTTTTT
TRBJ1-2 | 14 | TRBV2 | . | . | CASSADLGPHGYTF | TGTGCCAGCAGTGCCGACCTGGGCCCCCATGGCTACACCTTC
TRBJ2-1 | 16 | TRBV10-1 | TRBD1 | once | CASSGGTGETYNEQFF | TGCGCCAGCAGTGGAGGTACAGGGGAGACCTACAATGAGCAGTTCTTC
TRBJ2-4 | 15 | TRBV5-6 | TRBD1 | once | CASSLSPGQGTIGYF | TGTGCCAGCAGCTTGTCACCGGGACAGGGAACTATCGGGTACTTC
TRBJ2-7 | 15 | TRBV28 | TRBD2 | . | CASSAGGAGNYEQYF | TGTGCCAGCAGCGCGGGAGGCGCGGGAAACTACGAGCAGTACTTC
TRBJ1-2 | 14 | TRBV7-2 | . | . | CASSLSEANYGYTF | TGTGCCAGCAGCTTAAGTGAGGCTAACTATGGCTACACCTTC
TRBJ2-3 | 16 | TRBV19 | . | . | CASSIRGGTSTDTQYF | TGTGCCAGTAGTATTCGAGGCGGCACTAGCACAGATACGCAGTATTTT
TRBJ2-3 | 15 | TRBV11-3 | TRBD1 | . | CASSARTGGFDTQYF | TGTGCCAGCAGCGCCCGGACAGGGGGTTTTGATACGCAGTATTTT
TRBJ1-1 | 14 | TRBV30 | . | . | CAWLSRGSNTEAFF | TGTGCCTGGTTATCTCGGGGGTCGAACACTGAAGCTTTCTTT
TRBJ2-2 | 15 | TRBV27 | TRBD1 | . | CASSPRTGVPGELFF | TGTGCCAGCAGTCCCCGGACAGGGGTCCCCGGGGAGCTGTTTTTT
TRBJ1-1 | 14 | TRBV7-9 | . | few | CASSLSGVNTEAFF | TGTGCCAGCAGCTTATCTGGAGTGAACACTGAAGCTTTCTTT
TRBJ1-3 | 16 | TRBV5-1 | . | . | CASSAGSGGFGNTIYF | TGCGCCAGCAGCGCGGGATCGGGGGGCTTCGGAAACACCATATATTTT
TRBJ2-7 | 19 | TRBV28 | . | . | CASSTMEEGRTQSPYEQYF | TGTGCCAGCAGTACGATGGAGGAGGGCAGAACTCAAAGCCCCTACGAGCAGTACTTC
TRBJ2-3 | 16 | TRBV6-5 | . | . | CASSYSGSFSTDTQYF | TGTGCCAGCAGTTATTCGGGTTCGTTTAGCACAGATACGCAGTATTTT
TRBJ1-2 | 14 | TRBV28 | TRBD1 | . | CASSEGQLRPGYTF | TGTGCCAGCAGTGAGGGACAGCTAAGACCTGGCTACACCTTC
TRBJ2-1 | 15 | TRBV30 | . | . | CAWSGGTRGGNEQFF | TGTGCCTGGAGTGGAGGGACGAGAGGGGGCAATGAGCAGTTCTTC
TRBJ1-1 | 13 | TRBV28 | . | . | CASMGGMNTEAFF | TGTGCCAGCATGGGGGGGATGAACACTGAAGCTTTCTTT
TRBJ1-5 | 15 | TRBV19 | . | . | CASRPTGDSNQPQHF | TGTGCCAGTAGGCCGACAGGAGATAGCAATCAGCCCCAGCATTTT
TRBJ2-7 | 17 | TRBV4-2 | TRBD2 | . | CASSHIRGRGVSYEQYF | TGTGCCAGCAGCCACATCCGGGGACGGGGGGTCTCCTACGAGCAGTACTTC
TRBJ2-3 | 15 | TRBV10-1 | . | . | CASSERSAGTDTQYF | TGCGCCAGCAGTGAGAGGAGCGCGGGCACAGATACGCAGTATTTT
TRBJ2-5 | 16 | TRBV5-1 | TRBD2 | . | CASSPRLAGAQETQYF | TGCGCCAGCAGCCCACGACTAGCGGGGGCTCAAGAGACCCAGTACTTC
TRBJ2-3 | 15 | TRBV7-8 | . | . | CASSLVGGSTDTQYF | TGTGCCAGCAGCTTAGTTGGGGGGAGCACAGATACGCAGTATTTT
TRBJ1-2 | 12 | TRBV15 | . | few | CATSRDLYGYTF | TGTGCCACCAGCAGAGACCTCTATGGCTACACCTTC
TRBJ2-7 | 14 | TRBV6-5 | . | . | CASSLDGASYEQYF | TGTGCCAGCAGTTTAGACGGAGCCAGCTACGAGCAGTACTTC
TRBJ1-2 | 15 | TRBV7-2 | . | . | CASSLELGAWHGYTF | TGTGCCAGCAGCTTAGAACTGGGGGCTTGGCATGGCTACACCTTC
TRBJ2-3 | 16 | TRBV5-5 | TRBD2 | . | CASSPTGGVGTDTQYF | TGTGCCAGCAGCCCCACCGGGGGGGTCGGCACAGATACGCAGTATTTT
TRBJ2-4 | 14 | TRBV5-4 | . | once | CASSPGGAKNIQYF | TGTGCCAGCAGCCCGGGTGGCGCCAAAAACATTCAGTACTTC
TRBJ1-2 | 13 | TRBV2 | . | . | CASRPQGSYGYTF | TGTGCCAGCAGACCCCAGGGGTCCTATGGCTACACCTTC
TRBJ1-2 | 16 | TRBV18 | . | . | CASSPQSFPGQGGYTF | TGTGCCAGCTCACCACAATCATTTCCGGGACAAGGGGGCTACACCTTC
TRBJ2-7 | 18 | TRBV5-1 | TRBD1 | . | CASSLSVRQGVSGVEQYF | TGCGCCAGCAGCTTGAGCGTGAGACAGGGAGTATCCGGAGTCGAGCAGTACTTC
TRBJ2-3 | 12 | TRBV29-1 | . | . | CSATGSTDTQYF | TGCAGCGCCACGGGTAGCACAGATACGCAGTATTTT
TRBJ1-2 | 15 | TRBV30 | . | . | CAWSMGRPTNYGYTF | TGTGCCTGGAGCATGGGCAGGCCGACTAACTATGGCTACACCTTC
TRBJ2-2 | 14 | TRBV10-1 | . | few | CASQAGSFTGELFF | TGCGCCAGCCAAGCGGGTTCGTTCACCGGGGAGCTGTTTTTT
TRBJ1-4 | 16 | TRBV18 | . | . | CASSPTSGATNEKLFF | TGTGCCAGCTCACCGACGTCAGGGGCAACTAATGAAAAACTGTTTTTT